This TCR beta chain comes out of a study of CD8 T cells in Susac syndrome. An amount of RNA that ranged from 0.5 to 1 ug was reverse transcribed with random hexamers. Each CDR3 protein gets one entry after TCRdb re-called the immunoSEQ multiplex PCR reads with MiXCR. The table lists some 130,000 distinct CDR3 sequences, approximately 95% of them singletons. CDR3 size: 18 residues. Trimming pared 2 bases from V and 0 bases from J, leaving 19 bases between. The source is a human donor with Susac syndrome. The sequenced material came from CD8+ T cells from PBMCs. The rearrangement links TRBV12-3 or TRBV12-4 to TRBJ1-1, with D possibly matching TRBD1 (5 bases). This CDR3 reads CASSLSLGGRILNTEAFF. The CDR3 bases are TGTGCCAGCAGTTTATCATTGGGGGGTAGGATCTTGAACACTGAAGCTTTCTTT.